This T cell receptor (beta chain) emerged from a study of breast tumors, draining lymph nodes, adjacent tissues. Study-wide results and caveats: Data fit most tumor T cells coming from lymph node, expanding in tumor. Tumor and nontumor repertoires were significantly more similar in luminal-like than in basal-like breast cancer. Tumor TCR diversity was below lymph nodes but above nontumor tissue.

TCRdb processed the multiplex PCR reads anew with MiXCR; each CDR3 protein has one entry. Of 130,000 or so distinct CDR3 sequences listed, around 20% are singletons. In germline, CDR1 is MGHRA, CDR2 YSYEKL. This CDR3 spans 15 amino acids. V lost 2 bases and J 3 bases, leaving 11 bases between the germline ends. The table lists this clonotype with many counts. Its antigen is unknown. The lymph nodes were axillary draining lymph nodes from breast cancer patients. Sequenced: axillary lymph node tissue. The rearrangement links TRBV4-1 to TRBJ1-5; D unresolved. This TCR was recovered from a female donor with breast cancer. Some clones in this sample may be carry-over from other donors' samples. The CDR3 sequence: CASSQNWASNQPQHF. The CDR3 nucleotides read TGCGCCAGCAGCCAAAATTGGGCCTCCAATCAGCCCCAGCATTTT.